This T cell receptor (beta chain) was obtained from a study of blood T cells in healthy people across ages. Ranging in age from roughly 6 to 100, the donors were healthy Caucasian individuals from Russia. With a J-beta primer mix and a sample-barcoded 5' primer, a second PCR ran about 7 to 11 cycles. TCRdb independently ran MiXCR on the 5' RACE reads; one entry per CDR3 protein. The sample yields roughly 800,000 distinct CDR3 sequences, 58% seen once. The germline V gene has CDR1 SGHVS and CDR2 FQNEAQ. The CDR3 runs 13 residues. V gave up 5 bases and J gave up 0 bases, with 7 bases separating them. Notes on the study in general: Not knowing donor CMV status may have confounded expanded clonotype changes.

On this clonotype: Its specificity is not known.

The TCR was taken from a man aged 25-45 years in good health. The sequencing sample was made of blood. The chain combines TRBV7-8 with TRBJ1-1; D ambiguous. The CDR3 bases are TGTGCCAGCAGCCTGGCACTGAACACTGAAGCTTTCTTT. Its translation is CASSLALNTEAFF.